The clone carrying this T cell receptor (beta chain) came up once. Its antigen is undetermined. One end of the junction fails to match germline, which may point to a read error. The sample is drawn from a study of CD8+CD57+ T cells in acquired aplastic anemia. Study background: Sorted cells (CD4+ and CD8+) yielded DNA amounts that averaged 3.2 ug.

This CDR3 spans 14 amino acids. CDR1 SEHNR and CDR2 FQNEAQ come from the germline V gene (reference sequence). Patients included in sequencing had previously demonstrated CD8+CD57+ cell expansion by flow cytometry. As a group, the patients uniformly had severe acquired aplastic anemia. Untreated patients provided the blood samples, with no therapy given before sampling. Template material for TCR beta VDJ and CDR3 profiling consisted of genomic DNA. TCRdb reanalysed the reads using MiXCR and keeps one entry per CDR3 protein. This table holds 270,000 or so distinct CDR3 sequences, 82% found once. Points from the study as a whole: Researchers report that twenty-nine CD8+ CDR3 sequences appeared in both patients and controls.

J is TRBJ2-3 and V is TRBV7-9; 13 bases are a match to TRBD2. Sequencing was done on a sample of sorted CD4+, CD8+, or CD8+CD57+ T cells (not recorded which) from PBMCs. The origin of this receptor is a human donor with aplastic anemia. The CDR3 bases are TGTGCCAGCAGCCCCTGGACTAGCGGGAGTAATGAGCAGTTT. This codes for CASSPWTSGSNEQF.